This passage covers 19 T cell receptor beta chains from one sample sequenced in a study of blood T cell repertoires in COVID-19. Sequencing used immunoSEQ multiplex PCR; TCRdb keeps in-frame clones, though not all of them. This sample yields some 170,000 clones, of which about 83% are seen a single time; around 8.1% belongs to the top ten. Sequenced sample: peripheral blood. The receptors were sampled from a man aged 60 to 75 with acute or convalescent COVID-19.

The V and J genes are TRBV19 and TRBJ2-1; 10 bases align to TRBD1. This CDR3 spans 14 amino acids. CDR1 and CDR2 from the germline V gene are LNHDA and SQIVND (reference sequence). After removal of 6 bases from V and 5 bases from J, the junction contained 4 bases not matched to a gene. The CDR3 region has the DNA TGTGCCAGTAGGCGACAGGGGGCTGACAATGAGCAGTTCTTC. Encoded protein: CASRRQGADNEQFF. Variable domain in full (rest from reference TRBV19 and TRBJ2-1): DGGITQSPKYLFRKEGQNVTLSCEQNLNHDAMYWYRQDPGQGLRLIYYSQIVNDFQKGDIAEGYSVSREKKESFPLTVTSAQKNPTAFYLCASRRQGADNEQFFGPGTRLTVL.

The rearrangement joins TRBV2 to TRBJ2-3; D not resolved. This CDR3 contains 13 residues. The germline CDR1 and CDR2 sequences are SNHLY and FYNNEI. V was shortened by 7 bases and J by 5 bases, with 13 bases between the two germline ends. In nucleotides, the CDR3 is TGTGCCAGCATCGAGATAGTTCAAGATACGCAGTATTTT. Translating gives CASIEIVQDTQYF.

The V and J genes are TRBV4-1 and TRBJ1-6; D is unclear. The CDR3 contains 14 residues. Trimming took 2 bases from V and 11 from J, leaving 13 bases between them. CDR1 is MGHRA, CDR2 YSYEKL, per germline. CDR3 sequence reads: CASSQREGLAPLHF. The CDR3 DNA follows: TGCGCCAGCAGCCAAAGGGAGGGTTTAGCACCCCTCCACTTT.

CDR3 sequence: CASSYSLAGNYEQYF. The DNA for the CDR3 is TGTGCCAGCAGTTACTCCCTAGCGGGGAACTACGAGCAGTACTTC. The chain uses TRBV6-5 and TRBJ2-7; 9 nucleotides align to TRBD2. After removal of 0 bases from V and 3 bases from J, the junction contained 3 bases not matched to a gene. Germline V CDR1 and CDR2: MNHEY, SVGAGI. This CDR3 is 15 amino acids long.

The V and J genes are TRBV10-3 and TRBJ1-2; possibly TRBD1 for D (6 bases). The length of the CDR3 is 15 residues. Germline V gives CDR1 ENHRY, CDR2 SYGVKD. The V gene lost 0 bases and the J gene lost 8 bases, with 16 bases spanning the gap. In DNA, the CDR3 is TGTGCCATCAGTGAGTCCTTGGCAGGGGATAAGGGCTACACCTTC. This encodes CAISESLAGDKGYTF.

This chain joins TRBV30 and TRBJ1-3; D is undetermined. V lost 1 base to trimming and J lost 7 bases, with 8 bases between them. This CDR3 is built from 12 residues. Germline values: CDR1 GTSNPN, CDR2 SVGIG (reference sequence). The CDR3 coding sequence is TGTGCCTGGAGTGGGACGGGGAACACCATATATTTT. It encodes CAWSGTGNTIYF.

In its sample, this clone was seen once. The chain is built from TRBV9 and TRBJ2-3; no clear D gene. Trimming took off 4 bases at V and 4 bases at J, with 10 bases between the two ends. The CDR3 sequence is 13 residues long. Per the germline V gene, CDR1 is SGDLS and CDR2 is YYNGEE. The CDR3 DNA reads TGTGCCAGCAGCCCCAATCCAGCAGATACGCAGTATTTT. Translating gives CASSPNPADTQYF.

J is TRBJ1-4 and V is TRBV5-1, with D perhaps TRBD1 (5 bases). V dropped 4 bases and J dropped 3 bases, with 13 bases sitting between them. The CDR3 covers 15 residues. CDR1 is SGHRS, CDR2 YFSETQ, per germline. The CDR3 here is CASSRQGGPNEKLFF. CDR3 DNA sequence: TGCGCCAGCAGCCGTCAGGGAGGACCTAATGAAAAACTGTTTTTT.

About this clone: The junction and the germline gene differ at one end; a read error may be behind it. This sequence joins TRBV15 and TRBJ2-7; a possible D gene is TRBD2 (7 bases). Per germline, CDR1 LNHNV and CDR2 YYDKDF (reference sequence). CDR3 length: 15 amino acids. This CDR3 is CATSRDQGGGDPPNF. In DNA form, the CDR3 reads TGTGCCACCAGCAGAGATCAGGGAGGGGGAGACCCTCCAAACTTC.

The chain uses TRBV14 and TRBJ2-7, with 12 nucleotides matching TRBD1. The CDR3 has 14 amino acids. J lost 6 bases, V lost 4 bases, and 4 bases had no gene match. Germline values: CDR1 SGHDN, CDR2 FVKESK. The CDR3 region is CASSPGTGGLEQYF. The CDR3, as DNA: TGTGCCAGCAGCCCCGGGACAGGGGGCCTCGAGCAGTACTTC.

This chain links TRBV5-1 with TRBJ2-1; 7 bases agree with TRBD2. V shed 3 bases and J 7 bases; nucleotides not matched to a gene: 10. Germline V CDR1 and CDR2: SGHRS, YFSETQ. The length of the CDR3 is 15 residues. The CDR3 sequence is CASSSTPSSGNEQFF. The DNA of the CDR3 is TGCGCCAGCAGCTCGACTCCTTCTAGCGGTAATGAGCAGTTCTTC.

CDR3 amino acids: CASSLIQGDKNIQYF. The CDR3, as DNA: TGTGCCAGCAGCTTAATACAGGGGGACAAAAACATTCAGTACTTC. The rearrangement uses TRBV5-5 and TRBJ2-4; 8 bases are a match to TRBD1. CDR1 SGHKS and CDR2 YYEKEE come from the germline V gene (reference sequence). CDR3 length: 15 residues. With V trimmed by 2 bases and J by 3 bases, 4 bases remained unmatched.

The chain couples TRBV11-2 to TRBJ2-1, with 8 bases matching TRBD1. The trim removed 5 bases at V and 6 bases at J, leaving 9 bases unmatched. This CDR3 is 15 amino acids long. Germline V gene sequence: CDR1 SGHAT, CDR2 FQNNGV. This chain's CDR3 is CASSGGVQGGNEQFF. DNA for the CDR3: TGTGCCAGCAGCGGCGGTGTACAGGGGGGCAATGAGCAGTTCTTC.

V gene TRBV6-5 combines with J gene TRBJ1-1; D gene uncertain. V shed 7 bases and J shed 5 bases, with 8 bases lying between them. Germline V gene lookup returns CDR1 MNHEY and CDR2 SVGAGI. The CDR3 runs to 11 residues. The CDR3 DNA follows: TGTGCCAGCAACGGAGGGACTGAAGCTTTCTTT. It yields the protein CASNGGTEAFF.

The V and J genes are TRBV10-3 and TRBJ2-1; 11 bases line up with TRBD2. After removal of 3 bases from V and 4 bases from J, the junction contained 2 bases not matched to a gene. The CDR3 loop spans 15 amino acids. Per germline, CDR1 ENHRY and CDR2 SYGVKD. DNA for the CDR3: TGTGCCATCAGTGAAACTAGCGGGGGTTACAATGAGCAGTTCTTC. Residues: CAISETSGGYNEQFF.

V usage is TRBV4-1 and J usage is TRBJ2-1, with D perhaps matching TRBD1 (5 bases). V lost 1 base and J lost 7, with 11 bases in between. This CDR3 contains 14 residues. Germline CDR1 and CDR2: MGHRA and YSYEKL. The CDR3 region has the DNA TGCGCCAGCAGCCAAGCCAGGGTGGTGAATGAGCAGTTCTTC. Translation gives CASSQARVVNEQFF.

V gene TRBV5-1 combines with J gene TRBJ2-7, with 9 bases lining up with TRBD1. V dropped 9 bases and J dropped 5; count of bases not matched to a gene: 9. Germline V CDR1 and CDR2: SGHRS, YFSETQ. This CDR3 spans 13 amino acids. CDR3 sequence (DNA): TGCGCCACCGCCGGACAGGGGAACAACGAGCAGTACTTC. Protein: CATAGQGNNEQYF.

This chain links TRBV29-1 with TRBJ1-1; D is unresolved. V lost 4 bases and J lost 5, with 14 bases in between. Germline assignment: CDR1 SQVTM and CDR2 ANQGSEA. This CDR3 region has 13 residues. The CDR3 nucleotides read TGCAGCGTTGTGGAGGGAAGGGAAACTGAAGCTTTCTTT. It yields the protein CSVVEGRETEAFF.

V is TRBV29-1 and J is TRBJ1-1; 7 bases fit TRBD1. Germline values: CDR1 SQVTM, CDR2 ANQGSEA. V gave up 6 bases and J gave up 4 bases; unmatched junction bases: 8. CDR3 length: 13 residues. The DNA of the CDR3 is TGCAGCGTCCTCGGGACAGTGAGCACTGAAGCTTTCTTT. Encoded protein: CSVLGTVSTEAFF. The entire variable domain, with the rest obtained from reference TRBV29-1 and TRBJ1-1, is as follows: SAVISQKPSRDICQRGTSLTIQCQVDSQVTMMFWYRQQPGQSLTLIATANQGSEATYESGFVIDKFPISRPNLTFSTLTVSNMSPEDSSIYLCSVLGTVSTEAFFGQGTRLTVV.